This T cell receptor beta chain was captured by sequencing in a study of tumour-infiltrating T cells in Burkitt lymphoma. Turning to the study itself: Survival, overall and progression-free, tracked with productive clonality.

Germline CDR1 and CDR2: MGHDK and SYGVNS. This CDR3 region has 16 residues. Trimming pared 5 bases from V and 2 bases from J, leaving 17 bases between. Clones were sequenced by immunoSEQ multiplex PCR, and TCRdb holds only the in-frame ones, with some missing. Of under 8,000 clones detected, about 9.5% appear once; the ten largest clones hold approximately 2.4%. The sample consisted of tumor tissue. This receptor was taken from a human donor with diffuse large B-cell lymphoma. The chain uses TRBV25-1 and TRBJ2-3; weak D call: TRBD1 (6 bases). CDR3 coding DNA: TGTGCCAGCAGTCCAAAGGGGGACATTCCCACAGATACGCAGTATTTT. This codes for CASSPKGDIPTDTQYF.